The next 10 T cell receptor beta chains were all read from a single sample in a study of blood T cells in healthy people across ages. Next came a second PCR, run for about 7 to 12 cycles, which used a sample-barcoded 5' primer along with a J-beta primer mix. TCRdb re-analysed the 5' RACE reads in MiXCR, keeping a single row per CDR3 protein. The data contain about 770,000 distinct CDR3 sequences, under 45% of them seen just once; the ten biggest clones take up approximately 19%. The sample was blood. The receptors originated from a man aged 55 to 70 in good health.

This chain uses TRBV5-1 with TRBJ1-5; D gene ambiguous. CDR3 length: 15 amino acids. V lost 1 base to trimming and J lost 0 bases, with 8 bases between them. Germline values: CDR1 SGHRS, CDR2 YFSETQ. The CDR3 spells CASSLLGNSNQPQHF. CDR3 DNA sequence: TGCGCCAGCAGCTTGCTGGGAAATAGCAATCAGCCCCAGCATTTT.

The CDR3 DNA reads as TGTGCCAGCAGTTTTACTGACCACACTGTGTCACCCCTCCACTTT. Its protein product is CASSFTDHTVSPLHF. The chain couples TRBV12-3 or TRBV12-4 to TRBJ1-6; D gene ambiguous. The CDR3 consists of 15 residues. V lost 3 bases, J lost 10 bases, and 16 bases lay in between.

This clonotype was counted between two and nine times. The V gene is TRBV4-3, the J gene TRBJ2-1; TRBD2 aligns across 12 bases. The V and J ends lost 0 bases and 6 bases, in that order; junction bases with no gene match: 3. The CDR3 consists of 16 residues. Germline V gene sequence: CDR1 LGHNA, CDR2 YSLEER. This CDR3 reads CASSQEGGLAGNEQFF. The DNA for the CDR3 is TGCGCCAGCAGCCAAGAGGGGGGACTAGCGGGCAATGAGCAGTTCTTC.

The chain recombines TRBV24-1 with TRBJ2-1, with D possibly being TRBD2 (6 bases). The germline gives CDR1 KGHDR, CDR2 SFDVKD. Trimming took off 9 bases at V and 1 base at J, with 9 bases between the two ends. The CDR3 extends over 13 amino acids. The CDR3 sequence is CATAAGSYNEQFF. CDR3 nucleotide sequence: TGTGCCACCGCAGCGGGTTCCTACAATGAGCAGTTCTTC.

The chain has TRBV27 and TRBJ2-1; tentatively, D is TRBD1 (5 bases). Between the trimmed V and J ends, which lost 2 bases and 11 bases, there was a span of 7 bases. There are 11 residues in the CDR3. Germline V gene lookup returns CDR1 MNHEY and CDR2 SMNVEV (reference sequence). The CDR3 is CASSLGAKQFF. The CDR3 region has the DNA TGTGCCAGCAGTTTAGGGGCTAAGCAGTTCTTC.

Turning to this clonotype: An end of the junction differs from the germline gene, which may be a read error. The CDR3 spells CASSSGQITDAQYF. DNA for the CDR3: TGTGCCAGCAGTTCGGGACAGATCACAGATGCGCAGTATTTT. The V and J genes are TRBV28 and TRBJ2-3; 7 positions agree with TRBD1. CDR1 is MDHEN and CDR2 is SYDVKM in the germline V gene. The CDR3 has 14 amino acids.

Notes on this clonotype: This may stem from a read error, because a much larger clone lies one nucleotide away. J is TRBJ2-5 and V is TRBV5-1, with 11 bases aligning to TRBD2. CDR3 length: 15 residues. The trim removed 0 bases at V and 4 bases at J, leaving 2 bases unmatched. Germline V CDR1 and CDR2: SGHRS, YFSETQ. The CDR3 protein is CASSLGLAGRETQYF. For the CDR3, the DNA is TGCGCCAGCAGCTTGGGACTAGCGGGGCGAGAGACCCAGTACTTC.

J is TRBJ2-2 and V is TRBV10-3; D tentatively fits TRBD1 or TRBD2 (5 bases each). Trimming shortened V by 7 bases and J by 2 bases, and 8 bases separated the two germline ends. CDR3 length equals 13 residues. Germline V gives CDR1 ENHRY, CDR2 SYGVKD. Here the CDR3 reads CAITWDNTGELFF. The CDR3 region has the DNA TGTGCCATCACGTGGGACAACACCGGGGAGCTGTTTTTT.

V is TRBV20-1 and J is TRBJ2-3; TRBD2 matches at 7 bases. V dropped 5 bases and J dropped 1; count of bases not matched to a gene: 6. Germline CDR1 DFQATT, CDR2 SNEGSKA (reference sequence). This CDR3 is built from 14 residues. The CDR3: CSAASGDRTDTQYF. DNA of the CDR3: TGCAGTGCTGCAAGCGGGGACCGCACAGATACGCAGTATTTT.

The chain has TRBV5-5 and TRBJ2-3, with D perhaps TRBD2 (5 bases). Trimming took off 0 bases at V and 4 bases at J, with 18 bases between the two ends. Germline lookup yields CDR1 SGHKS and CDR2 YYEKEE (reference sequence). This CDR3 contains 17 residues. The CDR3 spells CASSLVLAGTRADTQYF. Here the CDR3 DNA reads TGTGCCAGCAGCTTGGTGCTGGCGGGTACACGGGCAGATACGCAGTATTTT.